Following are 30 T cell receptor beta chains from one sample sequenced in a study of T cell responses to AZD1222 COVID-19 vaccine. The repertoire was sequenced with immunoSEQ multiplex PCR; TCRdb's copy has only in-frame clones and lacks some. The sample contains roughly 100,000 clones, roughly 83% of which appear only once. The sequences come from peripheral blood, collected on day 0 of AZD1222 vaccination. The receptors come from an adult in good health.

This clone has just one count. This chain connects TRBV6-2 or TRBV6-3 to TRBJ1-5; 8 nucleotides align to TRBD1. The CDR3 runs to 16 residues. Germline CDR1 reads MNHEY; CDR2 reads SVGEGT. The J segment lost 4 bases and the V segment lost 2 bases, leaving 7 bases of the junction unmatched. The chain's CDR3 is CASSYSRTGTNQPQHF. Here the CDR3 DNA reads TGTGCCAGCAGTTACAGTAGGACAGGGACAAATCAGCCCCAGCATTTT.

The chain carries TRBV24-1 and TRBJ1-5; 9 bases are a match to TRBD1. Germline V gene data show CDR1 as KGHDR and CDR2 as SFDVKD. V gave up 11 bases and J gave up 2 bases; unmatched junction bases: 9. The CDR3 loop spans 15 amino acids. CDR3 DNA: TGTGCCAGCAGGACAGGGGAGGAGGGCAATCAGCCCCAGCATTTT. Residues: CASRTGEEGNQPQHF.

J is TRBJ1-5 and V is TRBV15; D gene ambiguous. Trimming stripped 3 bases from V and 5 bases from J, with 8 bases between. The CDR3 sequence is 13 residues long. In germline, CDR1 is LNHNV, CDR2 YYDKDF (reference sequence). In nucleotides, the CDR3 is TGTGCCACCAGCAGCCGCTACGATCAGCCCCAGCATTTT. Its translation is CATSSRYDQPQHF.

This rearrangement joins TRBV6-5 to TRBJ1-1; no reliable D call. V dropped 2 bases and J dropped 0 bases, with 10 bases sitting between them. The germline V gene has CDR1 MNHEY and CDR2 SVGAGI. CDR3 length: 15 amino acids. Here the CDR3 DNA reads TGTGCCAGCAGTTACGGTGAGAGCTTGAACACTGAAGCTTTCTTT. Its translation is CASSYGESLNTEAFF.

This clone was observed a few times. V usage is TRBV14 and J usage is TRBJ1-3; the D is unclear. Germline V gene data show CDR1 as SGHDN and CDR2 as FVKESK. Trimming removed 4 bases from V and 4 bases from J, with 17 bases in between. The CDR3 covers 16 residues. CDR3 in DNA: TGTGCCAGCAGCCGCCACCGCCCGGGGAGCGGAAACACCATATATTTT. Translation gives CASSRHRPGSGNTIYF.

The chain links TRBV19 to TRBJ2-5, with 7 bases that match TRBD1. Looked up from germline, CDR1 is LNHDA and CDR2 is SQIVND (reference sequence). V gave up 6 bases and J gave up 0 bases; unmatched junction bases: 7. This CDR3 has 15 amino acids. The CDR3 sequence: CASRGRDSNQETQYF. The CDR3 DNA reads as TGTGCCAGTAGAGGAAGGGACAGTAACCAAGAGACCCAGTACTTC.

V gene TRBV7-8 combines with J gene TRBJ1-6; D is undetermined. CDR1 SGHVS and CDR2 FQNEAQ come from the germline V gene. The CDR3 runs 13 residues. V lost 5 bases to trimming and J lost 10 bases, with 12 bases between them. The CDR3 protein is CASSEGATSPLHF. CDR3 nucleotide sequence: TGTGCCAGCAGCGAAGGCGCTACCTCACCCCTCCACTTT.

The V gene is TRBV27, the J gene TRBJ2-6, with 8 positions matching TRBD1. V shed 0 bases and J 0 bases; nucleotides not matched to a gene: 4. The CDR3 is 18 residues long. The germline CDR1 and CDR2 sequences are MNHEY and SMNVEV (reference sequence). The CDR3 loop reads CASSLSQGAFSGANVLTF. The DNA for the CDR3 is TGTGCCAGCAGTTTATCCCAGGGGGCTTTCTCTGGGGCCAACGTCCTGACTTTC.

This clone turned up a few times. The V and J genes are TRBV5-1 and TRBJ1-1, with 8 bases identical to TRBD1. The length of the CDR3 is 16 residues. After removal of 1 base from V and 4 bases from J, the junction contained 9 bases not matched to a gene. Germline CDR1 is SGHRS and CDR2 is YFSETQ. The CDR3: CASSLSSRTGPTEAFF. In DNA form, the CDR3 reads TGCGCCAGCAGCTTGAGCTCCCGGACAGGGCCCACTGAAGCTTTCTTT.

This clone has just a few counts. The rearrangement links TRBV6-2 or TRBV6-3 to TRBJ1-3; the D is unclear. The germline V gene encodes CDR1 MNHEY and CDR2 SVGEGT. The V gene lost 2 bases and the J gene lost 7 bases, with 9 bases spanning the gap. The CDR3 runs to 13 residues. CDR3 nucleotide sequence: TGTGCCAGCAGTTACGGGCCTTCGAACACCATATATTTT. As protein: CASSYGPSNTIYF.

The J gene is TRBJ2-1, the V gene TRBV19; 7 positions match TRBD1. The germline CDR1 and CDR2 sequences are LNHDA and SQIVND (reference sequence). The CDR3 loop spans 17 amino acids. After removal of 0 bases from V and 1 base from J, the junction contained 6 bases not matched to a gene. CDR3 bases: TGTGCCAGTAGTATAGATCTGCACAGGGGTTCCTACAATGAGCAGTTCTTC. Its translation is CASSIDLHRGSYNEQFF. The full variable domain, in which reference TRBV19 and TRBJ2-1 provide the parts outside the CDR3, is DGGITQSPKYLFRKEGQNVTLSCEQNLNHDAMYWYRQDPGQGLRLIYYSQIVNDFQKGDIAEGYSVSREKKESFPLTVTSAQKNPTAFYLCASSIDLHRGSYNEQFFGPGTRLTVL.

The CDR3 DNA reads as TGTGCCAGCAGCTTGGCCTACGGGACAGGGGGACGAGAGACCCAGTACTTC. As protein: CASSLAYGTGGRETQYF. This chain uses TRBV5-5 with TRBJ2-5, with 11 bases aligning to TRBD1. Germline trimming cut 0 bases from V and 4 bases from J; bases unmatched to any gene: 8. Per germline, CDR1 SGHKS and CDR2 YYEKEE (reference sequence). The CDR3 has 17 residues.

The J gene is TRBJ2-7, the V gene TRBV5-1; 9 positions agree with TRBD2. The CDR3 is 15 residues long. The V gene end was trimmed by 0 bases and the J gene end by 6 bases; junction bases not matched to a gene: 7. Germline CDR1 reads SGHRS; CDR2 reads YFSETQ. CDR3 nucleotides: TGCGCCAGCAGCTTGGGGGCGGGAGGGAAGATCGAGCAGTACTTC. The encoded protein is CASSLGAGGKIEQYF.

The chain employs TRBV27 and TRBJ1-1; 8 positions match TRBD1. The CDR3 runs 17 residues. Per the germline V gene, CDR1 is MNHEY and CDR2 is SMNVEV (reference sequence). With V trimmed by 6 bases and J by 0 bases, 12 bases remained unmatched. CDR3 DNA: TGTGCCAGCAGCTCCCCGGACAGGGATGGGTTGAACACTGAAGCTTTCTTT. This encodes CASSSPDRDGLNTEAFF.

CDR3 sequence: CASSFPAVTEAFF. DNA for the CDR3: TGTGCCAGCAGCTTCCCCGCGGTAACTGAAGCTTTCTTT. The V gene is TRBV13, the J gene TRBJ1-1; unclear D gene. This CDR3 region has 13 residues. Trimming cost V 3 bases and J 5 bases, with 10 bases left between them. From germline, CDR1 is PRHDT and CDR2 FYEKMQ (reference sequence).

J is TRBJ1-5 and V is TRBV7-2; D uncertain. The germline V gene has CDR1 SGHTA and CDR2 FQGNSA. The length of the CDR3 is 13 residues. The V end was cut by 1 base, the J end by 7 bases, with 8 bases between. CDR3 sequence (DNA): TGTGCCAGCAGCTTAGTTATAGGCCAGCCCCAGCATTTT. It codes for CASSLVIGQPQHF.

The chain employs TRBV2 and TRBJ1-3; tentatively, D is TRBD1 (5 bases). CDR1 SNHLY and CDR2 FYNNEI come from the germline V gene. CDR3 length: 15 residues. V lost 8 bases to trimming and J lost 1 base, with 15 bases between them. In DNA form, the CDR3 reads TGTGCCAGCGGGACTCAGGGTTTTTCTGGAAACACCATATATTTT. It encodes CASGTQGFSGNTIYF.

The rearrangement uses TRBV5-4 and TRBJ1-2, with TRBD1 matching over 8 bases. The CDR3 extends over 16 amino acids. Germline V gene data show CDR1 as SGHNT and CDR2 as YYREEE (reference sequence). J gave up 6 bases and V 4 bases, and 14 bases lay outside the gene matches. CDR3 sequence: CASSPTATTGVDGYTF. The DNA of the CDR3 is TGTGCCAGCAGCCCTACGGCTACGACAGGGGTTGATGGCTACACCTTC.

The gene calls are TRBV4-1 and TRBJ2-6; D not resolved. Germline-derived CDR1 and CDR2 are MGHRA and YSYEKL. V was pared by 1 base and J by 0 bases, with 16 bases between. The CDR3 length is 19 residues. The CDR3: CASSQVPPEVRSGANVLTF. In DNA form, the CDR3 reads TGCGCCAGCAGCCAAGTTCCGCCAGAAGTTCGCTCTGGGGCCAACGTCCTGACTTTC.

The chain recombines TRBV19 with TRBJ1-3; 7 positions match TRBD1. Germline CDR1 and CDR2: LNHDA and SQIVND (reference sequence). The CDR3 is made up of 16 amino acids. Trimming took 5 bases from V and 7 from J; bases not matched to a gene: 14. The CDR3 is CASSLTGSGIGNTIYF. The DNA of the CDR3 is TGTGCCAGTAGTCTGACAGGGAGTGGCATCGGTAACACCATATATTTT.

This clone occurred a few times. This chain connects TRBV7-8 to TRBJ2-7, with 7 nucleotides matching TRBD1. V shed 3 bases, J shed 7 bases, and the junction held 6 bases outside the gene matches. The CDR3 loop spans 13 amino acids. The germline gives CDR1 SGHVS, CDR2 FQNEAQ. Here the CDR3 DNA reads TGTGCCAGCAGCTTGGGGACAGTCAATGAGCAGTACGTC. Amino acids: CASSLGTVNEQYV.

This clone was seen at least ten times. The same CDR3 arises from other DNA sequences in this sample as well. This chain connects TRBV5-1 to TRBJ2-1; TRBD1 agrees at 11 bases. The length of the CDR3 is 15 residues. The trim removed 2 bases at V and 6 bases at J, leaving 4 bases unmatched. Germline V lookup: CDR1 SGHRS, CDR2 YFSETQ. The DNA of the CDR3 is TGCGCCAGCAGCTTCGGACAGGGGGCAGGCAATGAGCAGTTCTTC. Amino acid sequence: CASSFGQGAGNEQFF. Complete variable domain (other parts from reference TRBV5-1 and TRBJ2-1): KAGVTQTPRYLIKTRGQQVTLSCSPISGHRSVSWYQQTPGQGLQFLFEYFSETQRNKGNFPGRFSGRQFSNSRSEMNVSTLELGDSALYLCASSFGQGAGNEQFFGPGTRLTVL.

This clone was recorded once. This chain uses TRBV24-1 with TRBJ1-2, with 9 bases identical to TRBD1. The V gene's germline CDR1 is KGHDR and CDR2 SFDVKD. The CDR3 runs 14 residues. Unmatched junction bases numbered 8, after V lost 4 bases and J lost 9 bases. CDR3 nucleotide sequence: TGTGCCACCAGTGAGTCCGGGACAGGGAGTCGCTACACCTTC. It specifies CATSESGTGSRYTF.

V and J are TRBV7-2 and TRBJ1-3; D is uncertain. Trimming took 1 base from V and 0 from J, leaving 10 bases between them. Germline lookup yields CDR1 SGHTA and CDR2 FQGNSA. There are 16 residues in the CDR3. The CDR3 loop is CASSLGGLISGNTIYF. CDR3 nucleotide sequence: TGTGCCAGCAGCTTAGGAGGGCTGATCTCTGGAAACACCATATATTTT. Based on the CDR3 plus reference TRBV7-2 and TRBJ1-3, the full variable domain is GAGVSQSPSNKVTEKGKDVELRCDPISGHTALYWYRQSLGQGLEFLIYFQGNSAPDKSGLPSDRFSAERTGGSVSTLTIQRTQQEDSAVYLCASSLGGLISGNTIYFGEGSWLTVV.

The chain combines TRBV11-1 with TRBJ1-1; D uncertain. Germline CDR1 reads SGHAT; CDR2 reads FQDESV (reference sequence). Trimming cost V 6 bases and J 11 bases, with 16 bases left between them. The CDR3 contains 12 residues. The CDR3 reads CASRHDSSTAFF. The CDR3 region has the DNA TGTGCCAGCAGGCACGACTCGTCGACGGCTTTCTTT.

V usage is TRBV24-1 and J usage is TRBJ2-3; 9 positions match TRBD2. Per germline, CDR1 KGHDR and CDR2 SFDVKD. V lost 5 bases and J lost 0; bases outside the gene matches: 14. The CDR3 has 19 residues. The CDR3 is CATSGVHSGSHTSTDTQYF. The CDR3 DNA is TGTGCCACCAGTGGGGTGCATAGCGGGAGCCATACAAGCACAGATACGCAGTATTTT.

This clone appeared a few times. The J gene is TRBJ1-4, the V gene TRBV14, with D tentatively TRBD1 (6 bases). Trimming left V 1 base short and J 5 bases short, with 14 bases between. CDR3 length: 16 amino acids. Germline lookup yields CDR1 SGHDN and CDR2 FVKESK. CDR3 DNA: TGTGCCAGCAGCCAAGCGGGTAGGGGGGACAATGAAAAACTGTTTTTT. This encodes CASSQAGRGDNEKLFF.

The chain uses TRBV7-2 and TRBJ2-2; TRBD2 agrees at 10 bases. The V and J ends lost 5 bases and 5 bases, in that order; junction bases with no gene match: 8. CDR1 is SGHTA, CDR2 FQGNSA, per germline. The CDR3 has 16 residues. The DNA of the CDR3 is TGTGCCAGCAGCCCTCGAGCTAGCGGGGGAACCGGGGAGCTGTTTTTT. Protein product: CASSPRASGGTGELFF.

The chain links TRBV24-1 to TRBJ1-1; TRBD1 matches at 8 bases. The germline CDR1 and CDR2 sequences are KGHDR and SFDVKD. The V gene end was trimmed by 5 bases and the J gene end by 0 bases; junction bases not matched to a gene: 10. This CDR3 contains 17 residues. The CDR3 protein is CATSASGTGSMNTEAFF. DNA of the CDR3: TGTGCCACCAGTGCCTCCGGGACAGGATCCATGAACACTGAAGCTTTCTTT.

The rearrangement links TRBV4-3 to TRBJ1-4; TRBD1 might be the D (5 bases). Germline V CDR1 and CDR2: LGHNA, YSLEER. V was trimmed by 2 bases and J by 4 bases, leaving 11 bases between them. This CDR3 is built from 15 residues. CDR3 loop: CASSQNQGYNEKLFF. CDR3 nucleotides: TGCGCCAGCAGCCAAAATCAGGGCTATAATGAAAAACTGTTTTTT.